Detailed here is one TCR beta chain. This CDR3 is 14 amino acids long. Germline assignment: CDR1 SGDLS and CDR2 YYNGEE. Trimming cost V 4 bases and J 4 bases, with 14 bases left between them. The sample belongs to a study of blood T cell repertoires in COVID-19. Turning to the study itself: Acute-phase and convalescent COVID-19 samples originated in the United States, Italy and Spain.

Sequenced by immunoSEQ multiplex PCR; TCRdb stores in-frame clones only, minus some. The sample holds about 240,000 clones, approximately 90% seen once. The chain is built from TRBV9 and TRBJ1-1, with D perhaps matching TRBD1 (5 bases). The sequenced material came from peripheral blood. The origin of this receptor is a woman in her 40s who had recovered from COVID-19. CDR3 amino acids: CASSPIGAITEAFF. The CDR3 DNA is TGTGCCAGCAGCCCCATAGGGGCGATCACTGAAGCTTTCTTT. Full variable domain (remainder filled in from reference TRBV9 and TRBJ1-1): DSGVTQTPKHLITATGQRVTLRCSPRSGDLSVYWYQQSLDQGLQFLIQYYNGEERAKGNILERFSAQQFPDLHSELNLSSLELGDSALYFCASSPIGAITEAFFGQGTRLTVV.